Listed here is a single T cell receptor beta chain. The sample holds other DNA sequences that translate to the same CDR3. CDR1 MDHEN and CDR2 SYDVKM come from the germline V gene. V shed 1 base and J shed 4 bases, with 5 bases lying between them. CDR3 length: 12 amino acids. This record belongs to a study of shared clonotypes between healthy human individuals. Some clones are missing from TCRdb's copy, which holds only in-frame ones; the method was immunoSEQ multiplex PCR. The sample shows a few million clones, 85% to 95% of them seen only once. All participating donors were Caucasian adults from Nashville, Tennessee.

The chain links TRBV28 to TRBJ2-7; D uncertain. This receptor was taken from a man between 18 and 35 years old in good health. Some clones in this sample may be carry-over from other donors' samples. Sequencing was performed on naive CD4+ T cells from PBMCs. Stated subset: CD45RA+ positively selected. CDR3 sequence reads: CASSLFGYEQYF. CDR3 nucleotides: TGTGCCAGCAGTTTATTCGGGTACGAGCAGTACTTC.